This TCR beta chain was sequenced for a study of blood T cells in healthy people across ages. With regard to this clonotype: Its matching antigen is unknown.

General observations from the study: Possibly confounding the expanded clonotype changes was the fact that donor CMV status was unknown. When set beside aged donors, long-lived donors presented more naive CD4+ cells and higher diversity.

The authors ran a second PCR of roughly 6 to 12 cycles using a sample-barcoded 5' primer and a J-beta primer mix. MiXCR was run by TCRdb on the 5' RACE reads, yielding one entry per CDR3 protein. Of about 1,000,000 distinct CDR3 sequences in the sample, less than 50% were seen once. CDR1 DFQATT and CDR2 SNEGSKA come from the germline V gene (reference sequence). The CDR3 is made up of 13 amino acids. This TCR came from a woman aged 60-75 years in good health. The material sequenced was blood. The chain uses TRBV20-1 and TRBJ2-4, with a possible D match to TRBD1 (6 bases). The J call could be wrong; TRBJ2-7 is a better fit for the DNA end. CDR3: CSARKNRAYEQYF. The CDR3 nucleotides read TGCAGTGCTCGGAAAAACAGGGCCTACGAGCAGTACTTC.